This T cell receptor (beta chain) was identified in a study of blood T cell repertoires in COVID-19. Study-level information: T cells, B-cell-depleted T cells, or PBMCs supplied cDNA or gDNA.

The CDR3 extends over 13 amino acids. Germline-derived CDR1 and CDR2 are MNHEY and SMNVEV (reference sequence). V shed 5 bases and J shed 5 bases, with 13 bases lying between them. TCRdb keeps only in-frame clones here, not all; method: immunoSEQ multiplex PCR. The sample carries approximately 300,000 clones, 85% recorded once. Participants, about 18 to 95 years old, spanned 25 or so US areas. Participants had their cohort set by participant-reported clinical history. In the 2 weeks before study entry, exposed participants met a COVID-19 case, which was PCR-confirmed or clinician-diagnosed. This clone was seen a single time.

The rearrangement links TRBV27 to TRBJ2-7; a possible D gene is TRBD1 (5 bases). This TCR came from a woman in her 30s who had been exposed to COVID-19. Sequencing was carried out using PBMCs or T cells enriched from blood (not recorded which). CDR3 amino acids: CASSPRQNNEQYF. The CDR3 DNA reads TGTGCCAGCAGTCCCAGACAGAACAACGAGCAGTACTTC.